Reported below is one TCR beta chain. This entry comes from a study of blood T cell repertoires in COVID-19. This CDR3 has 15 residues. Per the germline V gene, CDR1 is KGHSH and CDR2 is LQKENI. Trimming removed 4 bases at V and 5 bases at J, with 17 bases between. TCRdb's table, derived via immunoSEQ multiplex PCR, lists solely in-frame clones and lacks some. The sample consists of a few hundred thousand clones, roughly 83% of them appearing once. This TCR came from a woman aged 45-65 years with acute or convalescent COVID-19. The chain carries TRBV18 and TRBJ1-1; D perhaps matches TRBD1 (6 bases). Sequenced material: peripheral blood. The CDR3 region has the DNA TGTGCCAGCTCACGATCCAGGGGCGAGGAGACTGAAGCTTTCTTT. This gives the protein CASSRSRGEETEAFF.